This T cell receptor beta chain was captured by sequencing in a study of OX40 agonist ivuxolimab in advanced cancers. Broadly, across the study: Ivuxolimab, which targeted the costimulatory receptor OX40 (CD134), was an agonistic, fully human IgG2 monoclonal antibody. Intravenous ivuxolimab was administered to patients every 2 weeks at six dose levels: 0.01, 0.1, 0.3, 1.5, 3 and 10 mg/kg. Among the approximately 50 dose-escalation patients, around 20 had hepatocellular carcinoma, roughly 15 melanoma, 9 renal cell carcinoma and 9 head and neck cancer. A male proportion of roughly 80% and a mean age of roughly 58 years, ranging from about 23 to 90, were recorded for the dose-escalation cohort. Prior anti-PD-1, anti-PD-L1 or anti-CTLA-4 therapy was permitted, and checkpoint inhibitors had been received by about 37% of dose-escalation patients. Partial responses occurred in three dose-escalation patients, of whom one had hepatocellular carcinoma and two had cutaneous melanoma. The purpose of peripheral TCRbeta sequencing was to test whether ivuxolimab changed TCR sequence diversity and led to clonal T-cell expansion. The monotherapy dose-escalation portion (N = 52 patients) of the phase I ivuxolimab trial is reported in the paper.

Patients with a history of autoimmune disease or receiving systemic immunosuppression were excluded from the trial. Peripheral blood for TCR sequencing was drawn from every dose cohort at baseline, at cycle 4 day 1 and at cycle 7 day 1. The samples were taken from a phase I, first-in-human, multicenter, open-label dose-escalation trial of ivuxolimab. Adults with locally advanced or metastatic head and neck squamous cell, hepatocellular, melanoma or renal cell carcinoma were enrolled in the trial. Before TCR sequencing, CD4+ and CD8+ T cells were separately sorted from peripheral blood. The CDR3 holds 16 amino acids from the cysteine to the phenylalanine. Kept here is only the CDR3 DNA, which spans 48 bases and is read in frame from base 1. After removal of 0 bases from V and 3 bases from J, the junction retains 3 bases not matched to a gene. In the germline V gene, CDR1 corresponds to MGHRA and CDR2 to YSYEKL.

To sequence the TCRbeta CDR3 region, genomic DNA was isolated from the sorted cells. TCRbeta CDR3 regions were sequenced using the immunoSEQ Assay. Not all clones reach the TCRdb copy of this immuneACCESS table, which keeps in-frame sequences only. Checked studies attribute under half of the gap to unresolved V genes and leave the rest unexplained. The sample table lists tens of thousands of clones, around 84% of them with a count of one. The biggest ten clones account for 34% of the sample. Worth noting for this clone: Which antigen it targets is not known. The sample holds no much larger clone one base away, and base qualities are not on file.

Study-wide conclusions, independent of this receptor: In the 0.1-3.0 mg/kg groups, partial responders were among the patients with the lowest normalized peripheral clonal expansion, particularly in CD8+ T cells. Low levels of normalized T-cell clonal expansion were also seen in some nonresponding patients. The antigen specificity of the clonally expanded peripheral T cells was not determined. After ivuxolimab, CD8+ T cells had more expanded clones than CD4+ T cells on average. At doses of 0.1 to 3.0 mg/kg, clonal expansion of both CD4+ and CD8+ T cells in blood was seen between baseline and week 6.

The receptor chain draws on TRBV4-1 and TRBJ2-2; TRBD2 agrees with 8 junctional bases. The sample in question was CD4+ or CD8+ T cells sorted from blood, obtained in a trial of the OX40 agonist ivuxolimab. The TCR comes from an adult with an advanced solid tumor such as melanoma, head and neck, liver or kidney cancer. The DNA is TGCGCCAGCAGCCAAGAACTAGCGGAGTACACCGGGGAGCTGTTTTTT. Its protein product is CASSQELAEYTGELFF.